This T cell receptor (beta chain) stems from a study of T cell repertoires in cytomegalovirus infection. Study-wide background: Carrying CMV and the relevant HLA type showed in public TCR beta signatures. Overall study findings and caveats: Cumulative public TCR beta family frequency identified carriers of CMV plus the relevant HLA. HLA-C-restricted CMV-specific TCR beta clonotypes were dominant in the ex vivo response.

This clonotype occurred many times. Its antigen is currently unknown. TCRdb fed the reads into MiXCR, producing one record per CDR3 protein. The sample has about 130,000 distinct CDR3 sequences; more than 7% are singletons. The germline V and J ends were trimmed by 6 bases and 0 bases, with 19 bases remaining between them. The CDR3 runs 17 residues. CDR1 SGHTA and CDR2 FQGNSA come from the germline V gene. This receptor was identified in a human donor in good health (CMV status not recorded). Some clones in this sample may be carry-over from other donors' samples. The sequenced sample consisted of PBMCs. This chain uses TRBV7-2 with TRBJ2-3; tentatively, D is TRBD1 (6 bases). In DNA form, the CDR3 reads TGTGCCAGCAGTCAGGACAGAGCGTTACCTAGCACAGATACGCAGTATTTT. This codes for CASSQDRALPSTDTQYF. Together with reference TRBV7-2 and TRBJ2-3, the CDR3 gives the full variable domain: GAGVSQSPSNKVTEKGKDVELRCDPISGHTALYWYRQSLGQGLEFLIYFQGNSAPDKSGLPSDRFSAERTGGSVSTLTIQRTQQEDSAVYLCASSQDRALPSTDTQYFGPGTRLTVL.